This T cell receptor (beta chain) was sequenced in a study of T cell repertoires in cytomegalovirus infection. Across the whole study: Public TCR beta signatures indicated both CMV infection and matching HLA type.

Points on this clonotype: Its antigen is not known.

Germline V lookup: CDR1 MNHNS, CDR2 SASEGT. The CDR3 has 14 residues. The V gene lost 4 bases and the J gene lost 3 bases, with 12 bases spanning the gap. TCRdb itself ran the reads through MiXCR, one entry per CDR3 protein. The sample records approximately 100,000 distinct CDR3 sequences, about 28% being singletons. This specimen was CD8+ T cells from cultured PBMCs, taken from culture after CMV antigen stimulation. This chain joins TRBV6-1 and TRBJ1-1, with D maybe TRBD1 (6 bases). This TCR was recovered from a human donor in good health (CMV status not recorded). Some clones in this sample may be carry-over from other donors' samples. The CDR3 spells CASSVRGGDTEAFF. The CDR3 DNA is TGTGCCAGCAGTGTAAGGGGGGGCGACACTGAAGCTTTCTTT.